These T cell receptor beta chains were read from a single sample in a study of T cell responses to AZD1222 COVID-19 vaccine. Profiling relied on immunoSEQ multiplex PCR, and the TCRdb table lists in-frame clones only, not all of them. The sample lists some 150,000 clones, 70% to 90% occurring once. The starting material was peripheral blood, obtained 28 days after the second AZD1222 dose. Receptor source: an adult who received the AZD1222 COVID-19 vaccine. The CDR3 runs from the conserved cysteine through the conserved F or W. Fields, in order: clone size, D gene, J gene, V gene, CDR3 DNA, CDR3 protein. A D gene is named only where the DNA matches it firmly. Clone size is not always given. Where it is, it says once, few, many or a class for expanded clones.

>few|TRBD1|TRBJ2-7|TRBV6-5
TGTGCCAGCAGCGCAACCGGGACAGGGGCCTACGAGCAGTACTTC
CASSATGTGAYEQYF
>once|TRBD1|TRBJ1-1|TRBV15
TGTGCCACCAGCAAACCCGGACAGGGGGCGAACACTGAAGCTTTCTTT
CATSKPGQGANTEAFF
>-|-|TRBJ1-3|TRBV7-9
TGTGCCAGCAGCCTTCGTGGGACCGCCTCTGGAAACACCATATATTTT
CASSLRGTASGNTIYF
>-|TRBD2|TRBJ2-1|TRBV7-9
TGTGCCAGCATCCTTGGGAAGGGAGCGGGGGAGGTAAATGAGCAGTTCTTC
CASILGKGAGEVNEQFF
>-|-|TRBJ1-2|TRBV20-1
TGCAGTGCGAGGAGGGGGGAGGGCTACACCTTC
CSARRGEGYTF
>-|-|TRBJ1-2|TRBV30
TGTGCCTGGAACCTGGGCATGCAGGACGATGGCTACACCTTC
CAWNLGMQDDGYTF
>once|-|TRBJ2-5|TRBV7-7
TGTGCCAGCAGCCCCTCGGGGGTAGGAATGGAGACCCAGTACTTC
CASSPSGVGMETQYF
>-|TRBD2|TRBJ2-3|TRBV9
TGTGCCAGCAGCCTCCGGCGGGGGACAGATACGCAGTATTTT
CASSLRRGTDTQYF
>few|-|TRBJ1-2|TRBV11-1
TGTGCCAGCAGCTTAGGCCGATCCCTTAACTATGGCTACACCTTC
CASSLGRSLNYGYTF
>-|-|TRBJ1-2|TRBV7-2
TGTGCCAGCAGCTTAGTACAAAGCTATGGCTACACCTTC
CASSLVQSYGYTF
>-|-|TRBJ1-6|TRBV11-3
TGTGCCAGCAGCCTCCGGGCTATTGGGGAACCCCTCCACTTT
CASSLRAIGEPLHF
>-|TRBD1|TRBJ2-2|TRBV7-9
TGTGCCAGCAGCTTACAGGGGGACACCGGGGAGCTGTTTTTT
CASSLQGDTGELFF
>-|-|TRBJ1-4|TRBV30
TGTGCCTGGAGCTCCTCCCTCCGGGAACTGTTTTTT
CAWSSSLRELFF